This T cell receptor beta chain originates from a study of cytotoxic CD8 clonotypes in ibrutinib-treated CLL (dated by TCRdb to about 2021). General notes on the study: In this cohort, approximately 14 patients were treatment-naive and more than 9 were relapsed/refractory, while around 17 had unmutated IGHV. On average, each sample had 255,043 productive templates and 94,082 productive rearrangements. Responses were partial in roughly 24 patients and complete in 2; after median approximately 69 months follow-up, about 15 stayed in remission and roughly twelve progressed. Response samples were obtained after a median of roughly eleven months of treatment, with a range of about 6 to 36 months. Cryopreserved peripheral blood mononuclear cells were collected at three points: before therapy, at response, and at either sustained remission or disease progression. Patients were still on ibrutinib when every remission and progressive disease sample was collected. Of the 86 people in the trial, roughly 27 had longitudinal samples available. Overall results and qualifications from the work: Baseline clonality exceeded that of age-matched healthy donors and correlated strongly with circulating CD8+ T-cell counts. Lymph node repertoires were not examined, and the timing of sampling was not matched between patients in sustained remission and those whose disease progressed. Clonality increased at ibrutinib response, stayed stable in sustained remission, and fell back toward baseline at progression. Public clonotypes were rare and either contracted or stayed stable during treatment, and the rise in clonality at ibrutinib response reflected the expansion of private clonotypes.

The time point label here, explained by the study, means: 24 months on ibrutinib. For TCR beta library preparation, roughly 2 micrograms of genomic DNA were isolated from cryopreserved PBMCs. Longitudinal blood samples from CLL patients on ibrutinib monotherapy underwent high-throughput TCR beta sequencing. The patients took part in an open-label, single-center phase 2 trial of ibrutinib monotherapy. V loses 0 bases, J loses 2 bases, and the germline ends lie 9 bases apart. From its cysteine to its phenylalanine, the CDR3 spans 14 amino acids. Here the CDR3 DNA is all that survives: 42 bases in frame from base 1. Based on the germline V gene, the CDR1 and CDR2 sequences are SGHTS and YDEGEE. About this clone itself: Its antigen target is currently unknown. Base quality data are lacking; no much larger clone is found one base away.

On a MiSeq, deep resolution sequencing aimed for a depth between 1 in 1 million and 1 in 200,000 T cells, with each clonotype covered around 9.2x on average. The immunoSEQ hsTCRB Kit was used to generate TCR beta libraries. Per the authors' processing: Data were analyzed with ImmunoSEQ Data Assistant and ImmunoSEQ Analyzer, with V, D and J genes assigned per IMGT definitions. Clonality was computed as one minus normalized Shannon entropy of productive rearrangement frequencies, ranging from 0 to 1. Only overrepresented clonotypes making up at least 0.05% of the repertoire of each patient were included in the public clonotype analysis. Some 13 age-matched healthy donor repertoires from immuneACCESS served as clonality controls. The clones in this table, taken by TCRdb from immuneACCESS, are in-frame only. Not every clone is retained; where verified, under half of the shortfall comes from an unresolved V gene, and the cause of the rest is unknown. Clone size and the V and J calls come from that table; the DNA yielded D and trimming. The sample contains 150,000 to 250,000 clones, over 55% of them found a single time. The ten largest clones take up over 10% of the sample.

Sample: PBMCs, taken after 24 months of ibrutinib treatment. The chain joins TRBV5-8 to TRBJ2-7; the D call could be TRBD1 or TRBD2, with each sharing 5 bases. This TCR derives from a human donor with chronic lymphocytic leukemia. The DNA sequence follows: TGTGCCAGCAGCTTGGCTGGGACCCCCTACGAGCAGTACTTC. It encodes CASSLAGTPYEQYF.